This T cell receptor beta chain was identified during a study of T cells in Graves' hyperthyroidism and ophthalmopathy. Germline V CDR1 and CDR2: ENHRY, SYGVKD. Trimming took 0 bases from V and 5 from J; bases not matched to a gene: 1. The CDR3 runs to 14 residues. Note on this clonotype: Its antigen is still unknown.

Template material for amplifying TCR beta CDR3 regions consisted of RNA transcripts. RT-PCR in the first round (using the HTBI primer set) targeted the TCR CDR3. From the multiplex PCR reads, TCRdb called clonotypes with MiXCR, one entry per CDR3 protein. The data contain under 800,000 distinct CDR3 sequences, around 15% of them singletons. Study outcomes and limitations: Onset of ophthalmopathy came a median around 6.5 months after the model predicted it.

The source material was blood. The receptor's source is a woman between 18 and 30 years old with Graves' hyperthyroidism. J is TRBJ2-3 and V is TRBV10-3; TRBD2 matches 8 bases. The CDR3 nucleotides read TGTGCCATCAGTGAGTCTCTAGCGGGAGATACGCAGTATTTT. Translated: CAISESLAGDTQYF.